Below are 29 T cell receptor beta chains sequenced from a single sample in a study of blood T cells in healthy people across ages. Together with a sample-barcoded 5' primer, a J-beta primer mix was included in a second PCR lasting about 7 to 12 cycles. From the 5' RACE reads, TCRdb called clonotypes with MiXCR, one entry per CDR3 protein. The top ten hold around 24% of the sample, which has under 750,000 distinct CDR3 sequences, around half seen once. The specimen sequenced was blood. The receptors were gathered from a man older than 75 in good health.

V and J are TRBV25-1 and TRBJ1-1; 7 bases align to TRBD1. CDR1 and CDR2 from the germline V gene are MGHDK and SYGVNS. The V and J ends lost 6 bases and 3 bases, in that order; junction bases with no gene match: 7. The CDR3 consists of 14 residues. The CDR3 DNA is TGTGCCAGCAGGGGGGCAGGGGGATACACTGAAGCTTTCTTT. Translating it yields CASRGAGGYTEAFF. Using reference TRBV25-1 and TRBJ1-1 for the parts outside the CDR3, the full variable domain is EADIYQTPRYLVIGTGKKITLECSQTMGHDKMYWYQQDPGMELHLIHYSYGVNSTEKGDLSSESTVSRIRTEHFPLTLESARPSHTSQYLCASRGAGGYTEAFFGQGTRLTVV.

This clonotype was counted between two and nine times. The chain links TRBV9 to TRBJ2-5, with TRBD2 as a possible D gene (5 bases). V was pared by 4 bases and J by 5 bases, with 12 bases between. The length of the CDR3 is 13 residues. Germline values: CDR1 SGDLS, CDR2 YYNGEE. CDR3 region: CASSLHRGETQYF. In DNA form, the CDR3 reads TGTGCCAGCAGCCTGCACCGGGGTGAGACCCAGTACTTC.

The rearrangement links TRBV20-1 to TRBJ2-1, with TRBD2 identical over 13 bases. The CDR3 covers 13 residues. V lost 6 bases to trimming and J lost 8 bases; unmatched junction nucleotides: 4. The V gene's germline CDR1 is DFQATT and CDR2 SNEGSKA (reference sequence). The CDR3 coding sequence is TGCAGTGCCACTAGCGGGAGGGCCGATGAGCAGTTCTTC. Translated: CSATSGRADEQFF.

V gene TRBV2 combines with J gene TRBJ2-1, with a possible D match to TRBD2 (5 bases). V was cut by 1 base and J by 3 bases, with 10 bases left in between. This CDR3 comprises 15 residues. The germline V gene encodes CDR1 SNHLY and CDR2 FYNNEI. The CDR3 coding sequence is TGTGCCAGCAGTGAAGAGGGAGACAACTACAATGAGCAGTTCTTC. The encoded protein is CASSEEGDNYNEQFF.

The chain employs TRBV7-9 and TRBJ2-3; no definite D call. V was shortened by 6 bases and J by 14 bases, with 12 bases between the two germline ends. Germline CDR1 reads SEHNR; CDR2 reads FQNEAQ (reference sequence). The CDR3 extends over 10 amino acids. The CDR3: CASSGKYRYF. Written as DNA, the CDR3 is TGTGCCAGCAGTGGGAAGTATAGGTATTTT.

The CDR3 nucleotides are TGTGCCAGCAGCTTATTGGGAAGGGAGTCAGATACGCAGTATTTT. It is translated as CASSLLGRESDTQYF. J is TRBJ2-3 and V is TRBV7-9, with D perhaps TRBD2 (5 bases). V gave up 2 bases and J gave up 4 bases, with 13 bases separating them. Looked up from germline, CDR1 is SEHNR and CDR2 is FQNEAQ (reference sequence). The CDR3 length is 15 residues.

This clonotype was seen a few times. V is TRBV10-3 and J is TRBJ2-1, with 8 bases lining up with TRBD2. The trim removed 2 bases at V and 8 bases at J, leaving 8 bases unmatched. Germline values: CDR1 ENHRY, CDR2 SYGVKD. The CDR3 extends over 15 amino acids. This CDR3 reads CAISERAGAGDEQFF. The CDR3 DNA follows: TGTGCCATCAGTGAGAGAGCGGGAGCGGGCGATGAGCAGTTCTTC.

With respect to this clonotype: A much larger clone sits a single nucleotide away, making a read error possible. The rearrangement uses TRBV6-6 and TRBJ1-5, with D hard to call. The V gene's germline CDR1 is MNHNY and CDR2 SVGAGI (reference sequence). V lost 7 bases to trimming and J lost 9 bases, with 7 bases between them. This CDR3 is built from 10 residues. Here the CDR3 reads CASNDRPQHF. The CDR3, as DNA: TGTGCCAGCAATGATCGGCCCCAGCATTTT.

The V gene is TRBV18, the J gene TRBJ2-4; TRBD2 might be the D (5 bases). The DNA end is more similar to TRBJ2-7, so the J call may be wrong. CDR1 is KGHSH, CDR2 LQKENI, per germline. The CDR3 covers 14 residues. This CDR3 is CASSPRGPQYEQYF. CDR3 DNA sequence: TGTGCCAGCTCACCGCGAGGGCCACAATACGAGCAGTACTTC.

This clonotype was seen only a few times. This chain links TRBV9 with TRBJ1-1; no clear D gene. The germline gives CDR1 SGDLS, CDR2 YYNGEE. The CDR3 contains 13 residues. Trimming took 1 base from V and 1 from J, leaving 5 bases between them. Written as DNA, the CDR3 is TGTGCCAGCAGCGTATCCCCGAACACTGAAGCTTTCTTT. As protein: CASSVSPNTEAFF.

J is TRBJ2-1 and V is TRBV4-2, with 12 bases matching TRBD2. The CDR3 consists of 15 residues. J lost 8 bases, V lost 6 bases, and 8 bases had no gene match. Germline loops: CDR1 LGHNA, CDR2 YNFKEQ. The CDR3 reads CASRETSGSLDEQFF. CDR3 sequence (DNA): TGTGCCAGCAGGGAGACTAGCGGGAGCCTGGATGAGCAGTTCTTC.

This clonotype was seen more than once but under ten times. This chain joins TRBV15 and TRBJ2-3, with D unclear. Trimming left V 0 bases short and J 6 bases short, with 13 bases between. Germline V CDR1 and CDR2: LNHNV, YYDKDF (reference sequence). The CDR3 has 15 amino acids. CDR3 in DNA: TGTGCCACCAGCAGAGATGGGAAGGTTATGGATACGCAGTATTTT. Encoded protein: CATSRDGKVMDTQYF.

This clonotype was found a few times. The rearrangement uses TRBV20-1 and TRBJ2-1; possibly TRBD1 or TRBD2 for D (5 bases each). V lost 3 bases and J lost 1, with 13 bases in between. Germline CDR1 reads DFQATT; CDR2 reads SNEGSKA (reference sequence). This CDR3 is built from 15 residues. CDR3 DNA: TGCAGTGCTAGGGGATCGGGACCATCCTACAATGAGCAGTTCTTC. This encodes CSARGSGPSYNEQFF.

This clonotype was seen a handful of times. The chain is built from TRBV29-1 and TRBJ2-3, with TRBD2 matching over 7 bases. From germline, CDR1 is SQVTM and CDR2 ANQGSEA. The CDR3 is 13 amino acids. The junction had 7 bases not matched to a gene; V was cut back by 7 bases and J by 3 bases. As DNA, the CDR3 is TGCAGCGCCGACGAAGCGGGAACAGATACGCAGTATTTT. Residues: CSADEAGTDTQYF.

On this clonotype: The conserved final phenylalanine or tryptophan is absent from the CDR3, which likely points to a read error. The chain has TRBV5-5 and TRBJ2-7; 11 positions match TRBD2. The CDR3 loop spans 14 amino acids. The germline CDR1 and CDR2 sequences are SGHKS and YYEKEE (reference sequence). V was pared by 5 bases and J by 4 bases, with 5 bases of the junction left unmatched. CDR3 in DNA: TGTGCCAGCAGGTTAGGGACTAGCGGTTACGAGCAGTACTTA. Its protein is CASRLGTSGYEQYL.

The chain has TRBV20-1 and TRBJ2-7; 7 nucleotides match TRBD2. Germline V CDR1 and CDR2: DFQATT, SNEGSKA (reference sequence). V shed 1 base and J 6 bases; nucleotides not matched to a gene: 6. The CDR3 has 13 amino acids. The CDR3 is CSARVGGFGEQYF. For the CDR3, the DNA is TGCAGTGCTAGAGTGGGAGGGTTCGGCGAGCAGTACTTC.

This clonotype has a single count. This chain uses TRBV5-1 with TRBJ1-1; D remains unclear. CDR3 length equals 14 residues. The germline gives CDR1 SGHRS, CDR2 YFSETQ. V lost 0 bases to trimming and J lost 1 base, with 7 bases between them. The CDR3 nucleotides read TGCGCCAGCAGCTTGGAGTTCCCGAACACTGAAGCTTTCTTT. Protein: CASSLEFPNTEAFF.

The V and J genes are TRBV12-3 or TRBV12-4 and TRBJ1-1, with 8 bases matching TRBD1. The CDR3 runs 15 residues. Trimming cost V 3 bases and J 5 bases; bases outside gene matches: 8. CDR3 protein: CASSLGARGHTEAFF. In nucleotides, the CDR3 is TGTGCCAGCAGTTTGGGGGCCAGGGGGCATACTGAAGCTTTCTTT.

This clonotype was seen more than once but under ten times. The gene calls are TRBV5-1 and TRBJ2-7; D is ambiguous. The ends were cut back, 4 bases at V and 5 bases at J, with 10 bases in the middle. CDR1 is SGHRS, CDR2 YFSETQ, per germline. CDR3 length equals 12 residues. In DNA form, the CDR3 reads TGCGCCAGCAGCATTAACGCAAACGAGCAGTACTTC. It specifies CASSINANEQYF.

In this sample, this clonotype turned up many times. CDR3 in amino acids: CASSYSSSRVTGEQYF. Written as DNA, the CDR3 is TGTGCCAGCAGTTACTCGAGTTCCAGGGTGACTGGCGAGCAGTACTTC. The rearrangement joins TRBV6-6 to TRBJ2-7, with D maybe TRBD1 (5 bases). Germline V gene lookup returns CDR1 MNHNY and CDR2 SVGAGI (reference sequence). The CDR3 covers 16 residues. V was shortened by 0 bases and J by 6 bases, with 18 bases between the two germline ends.

V usage is TRBV29-1 and J usage is TRBJ2-7; TRBD2 matches 12 bases. V lost 1 base and J lost 7; bases outside the gene matches: 5. Germline V CDR1 and CDR2: SQVTM, ANQGSEA. The CDR3 is 14 amino acids. CDR3 nucleotide sequence: TGCAGCGTTGAAGGGACTAGCGGGAAGTATGAGCAGTACTTC. It codes for CSVEGTSGKYEQYF.

In this sample, this clonotype turned up many times. The chain uses TRBV6-6 and TRBJ2-1; D is unresolved. The length of the CDR3 is 11 residues. Germline V gives CDR1 MNHNY, CDR2 SVGAGI (reference sequence). The germline V and J ends were trimmed by 5 bases and 4 bases, with 3 bases remaining between them. The CDR3 coding sequence is TGTGCCAGCAGTCAATACAATGAGCAGTTCTTC. It specifies CASSQYNEQFF.

Only one count was recorded for this clonotype. The chain joins TRBV27 to TRBJ1-4; perhaps TRBD1 as D (5 bases). Germline lookup yields CDR1 MNHEY and CDR2 SMNVEV (reference sequence). The CDR3 length is 15 residues. Trimming stripped 7 bases from V and 5 bases from J, with 17 bases between. CDR3 coding DNA: TGTGCCAGCAATAAAGGTATCGGGACGAATGAAAAACTGTTTTTT. As protein: CASNKGIGTNEKLFF.

V usage is TRBV11-2 and J usage is TRBJ2-4; TRBD2 matches at 11 bases. Matching the DNA end better, TRBJ2-7 makes the J call doubtful. The length of the CDR3 is 15 residues. CDR1 SGHAT and CDR2 FQNNGV come from the germline V gene. The DNA for the CDR3 is TGTGCCAGCAATTGTTTTACTAGCGGGAGACACGAGCAGTACTTC. This translates into CASNCFTSGRHEQYF.

J is TRBJ2-5 and V is TRBV10-3, with no clear D. This CDR3 region has 13 residues. The V end lost 8 bases, the J end lost 2 bases, and 12 bases lay between the germline ends. Germline loops: CDR1 ENHRY, CDR2 SYGVKD. CDR3 protein: CAIQERNQETQYF. In DNA, the CDR3 is TGTGCCATCCAAGAGCGAAATCAAGAGACCCAGTACTTC.

This clonotype was detected only a few times. The chain combines TRBV7-2 with TRBJ2-5; D unresolved. V dropped 1 base and J dropped 11 bases, with 14 bases sitting between them. The CDR3 contains 13 residues. Germline V CDR1 and CDR2: SGHTA, FQGNSA. As DNA, the CDR3 is TGTGCCAGCAGCTTAGAGAGTGGCCGCAGGCAGTACTTC. This encodes CASSLESGRRQYF.

This clonotype appeared a few times. This chain connects TRBV29-1 to TRBJ2-7; 10 bases fit TRBD2. J gave up 0 bases and V 6 bases, and 5 bases lay outside the gene matches. The length of the CDR3 is 14 residues. Germline V gene lookup returns CDR1 SQVTM and CDR2 ANQGSEA. The DNA for the CDR3 is TGCAGCGTGCTAGCGGGAGTTGCCTCCTACGAGCAGTACTTC. It translates to CSVLAGVASYEQYF.

This clonotype was found a few times. Compared with germline, one end of the junction differs, possibly owing to a read error. The rearrangement uses TRBV7-2 and TRBJ2-4; D may match TRBD1 or TRBD2 (6 bases each). Germline V lookup: CDR1 SGHTA, CDR2 FQGNSA. This CDR3 spans 17 amino acids. CDR3 sequence: CASSPTQGGGAKNIQYF. CDR3 nucleotides: TGTGCCAGCAGCCCTACACAGGGTGGAGGGGCCAAGAACATTCAGTACTTC.

The V and J genes are TRBV9 and TRBJ2-7; no firm D call. The DNA end is a closer match to TRBJ2-5, so the J assignment may be wrong. Germline V lookup: CDR1 SGDLS, CDR2 YYNGEE. The CDR3 has 12 amino acids. The CDR3: CASSVALETQYF. In nucleotides, the CDR3 is TGTGCCAGCAGCGTAGCTTTGGAGACCCAGTACTTC.